These 5 T cell receptor beta chains were all obtained from the same sample, sequenced in a study of Graves' ophthalmopathy and Graves' hyperthyroidism. The authors amplified TCR beta CDR3 regions from RNA transcripts. HTBI primers served in a first-round RT-PCR, which a second-round multiplex PCR followed. From the multiplex PCR reads, TCRdb called clonotypes with MiXCR, one entry per CDR3 protein. The table records roughly 500,000 distinct CDR3 sequences, around 14% of them present only once. Sequences were obtained from blood. The receptors stem from a woman aged 30 to 39 with Graves' ophthalmopathy.

This clonotype was detected many times. The rearrangement joins TRBV2 to TRBJ2-5, with TRBD1 as a possible D gene (5 bases). CDR1 and CDR2 (germline): SNHLY, FYNNEI. The CDR3 spans 13 residues. V was trimmed by 4 bases and J by 1 base, leaving 7 bases between them. CDR3 residues: CASSADSQETQYF. DNA for the CDR3: TGTGCCAGCAGTGCAGACAGCCAAGAGACCCAGTACTTC.

This clonotype has ten or more counts. The genes are TRBV27 and TRBJ2-7; D remains ambiguous. V dropped 3 bases and J dropped 5 bases, with 8 bases sitting between them. Germline V gives CDR1 MNHEY, CDR2 SMNVEV (reference sequence). The CDR3 covers 12 residues. The CDR3 bases are TGTGCCAGCAGTTTGTTGGGCCACGAGCAGTACTTC. As protein: CASSLLGHEQYF.

In its sample, this clonotype was seen many times. The genes are TRBV29-1 and TRBJ2-4; D not resolved. The ends were cut back, 4 bases at V and 3 bases at J, with 7 bases in the middle. This CDR3 has 12 amino acids. The germline CDR1 and CDR2 sequences are SQVTM and ANQGSEA. The CDR3 spells CSVVNDKNIQYF. The CDR3 DNA follows: TGCAGCGTTGTCAATGACAAAAACATTCAGTACTTC.

The table lists this clonotype with many counts. The rearrangement links TRBV6-1 to TRBJ1-1; 7 bases are a match to TRBD1. The germline V gene encodes CDR1 MNHNS and CDR2 SASEGT. With 7 bases clipped from V and 4 bases from J, the junction kept 6 bases outside the gene matches. The CDR3 is made up of 13 amino acids. The CDR3 protein is CASTQGWGTEAFF. The CDR3 DNA reads TGTGCCAGCACACAGGGGTGGGGCACTGAAGCTTTCTTT.

This clonotype came up many times. The chain links TRBV20-1 to TRBJ1-6; 8 nucleotides line up with TRBD1. J gave up 9 bases and V 5 bases, and 12 bases lay outside the gene matches. The CDR3 extends over 15 amino acids. The germline CDR1 and CDR2 sequences are DFQATT and SNEGSKA (reference sequence). The CDR3 nucleotides read TGCAGTGCTGCTTATGACAGGGGAGACAGTTCACCCCTCCACTTT. Protein: CSAAYDRGDSSPLHF.